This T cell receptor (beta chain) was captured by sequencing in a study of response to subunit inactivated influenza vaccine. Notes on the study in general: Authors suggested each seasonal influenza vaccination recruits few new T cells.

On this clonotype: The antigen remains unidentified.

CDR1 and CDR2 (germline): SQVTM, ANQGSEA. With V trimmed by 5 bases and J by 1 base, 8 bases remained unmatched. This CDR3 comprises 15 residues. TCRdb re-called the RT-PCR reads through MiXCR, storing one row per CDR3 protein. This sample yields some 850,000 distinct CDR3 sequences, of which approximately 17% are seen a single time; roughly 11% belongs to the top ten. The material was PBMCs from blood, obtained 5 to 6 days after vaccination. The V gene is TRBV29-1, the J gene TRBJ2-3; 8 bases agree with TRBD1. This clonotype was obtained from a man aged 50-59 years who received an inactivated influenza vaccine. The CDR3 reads CSVSPTGGGTDTQYF. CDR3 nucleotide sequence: TGCAGCGTTTCCCCTACAGGGGGAGGCACAGATACGCAGTATTTT.